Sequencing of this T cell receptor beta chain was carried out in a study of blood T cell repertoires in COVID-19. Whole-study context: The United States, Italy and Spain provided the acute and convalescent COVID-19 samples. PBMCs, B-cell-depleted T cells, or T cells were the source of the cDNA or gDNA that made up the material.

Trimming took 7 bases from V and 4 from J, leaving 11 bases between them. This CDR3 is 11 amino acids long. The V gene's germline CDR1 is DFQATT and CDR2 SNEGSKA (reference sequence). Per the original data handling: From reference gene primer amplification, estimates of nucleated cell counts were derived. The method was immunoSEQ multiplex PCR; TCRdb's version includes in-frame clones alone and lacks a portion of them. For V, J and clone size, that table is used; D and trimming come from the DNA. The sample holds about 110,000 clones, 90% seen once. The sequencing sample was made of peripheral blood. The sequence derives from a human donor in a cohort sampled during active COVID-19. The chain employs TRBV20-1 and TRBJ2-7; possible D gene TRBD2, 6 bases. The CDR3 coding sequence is TGCAGTGTTGATAGCGGTTACGAGCAGTACTTC. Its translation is CSVDSGYEQYF.